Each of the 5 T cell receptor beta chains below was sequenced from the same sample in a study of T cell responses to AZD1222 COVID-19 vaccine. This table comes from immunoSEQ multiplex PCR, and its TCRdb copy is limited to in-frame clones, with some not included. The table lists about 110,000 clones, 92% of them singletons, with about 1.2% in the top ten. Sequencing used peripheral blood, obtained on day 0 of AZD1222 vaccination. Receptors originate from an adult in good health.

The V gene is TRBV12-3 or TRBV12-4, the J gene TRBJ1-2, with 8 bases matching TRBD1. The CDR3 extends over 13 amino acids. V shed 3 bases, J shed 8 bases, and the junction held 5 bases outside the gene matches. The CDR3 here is CASSFRTGTGYTF. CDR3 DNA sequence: TGTGCCAGCAGTTTCAGGACAGGGACCGGCTACACCTTC.

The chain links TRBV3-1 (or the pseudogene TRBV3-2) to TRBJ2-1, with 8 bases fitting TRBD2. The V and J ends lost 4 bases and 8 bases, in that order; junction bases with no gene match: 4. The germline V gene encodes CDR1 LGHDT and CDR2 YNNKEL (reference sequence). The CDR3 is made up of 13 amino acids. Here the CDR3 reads CASSLRTSHEQFF. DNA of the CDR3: TGTGCCAGCAGCCTTCGGACTAGCCATGAGCAGTTCTTC.

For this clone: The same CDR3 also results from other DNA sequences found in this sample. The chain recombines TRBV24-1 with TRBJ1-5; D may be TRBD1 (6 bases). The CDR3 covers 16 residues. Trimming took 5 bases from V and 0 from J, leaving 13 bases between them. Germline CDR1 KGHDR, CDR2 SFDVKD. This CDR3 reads CATSASDRGSNQPQHF. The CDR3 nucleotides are TGTGCCACCAGTGCCTCGGACAGAGGTAGCAATCAGCCCCAGCATTTT.

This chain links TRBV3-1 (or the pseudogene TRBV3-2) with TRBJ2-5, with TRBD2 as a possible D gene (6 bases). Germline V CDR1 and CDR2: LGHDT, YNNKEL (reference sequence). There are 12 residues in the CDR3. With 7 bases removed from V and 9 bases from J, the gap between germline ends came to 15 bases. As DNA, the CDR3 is TGTGCCAGCACCTCCATTGGGGGGTCCCAGTACTTC. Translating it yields CASTSIGGSQYF.

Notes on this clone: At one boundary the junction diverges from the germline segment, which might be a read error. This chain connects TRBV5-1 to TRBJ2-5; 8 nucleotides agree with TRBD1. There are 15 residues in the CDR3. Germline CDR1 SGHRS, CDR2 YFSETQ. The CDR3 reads CASSLAPGQAREEDF. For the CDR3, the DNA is TGCGCCAGCAGCTTAGCTCCGGGACAGGCCCGCGAGGAAGACTTC.